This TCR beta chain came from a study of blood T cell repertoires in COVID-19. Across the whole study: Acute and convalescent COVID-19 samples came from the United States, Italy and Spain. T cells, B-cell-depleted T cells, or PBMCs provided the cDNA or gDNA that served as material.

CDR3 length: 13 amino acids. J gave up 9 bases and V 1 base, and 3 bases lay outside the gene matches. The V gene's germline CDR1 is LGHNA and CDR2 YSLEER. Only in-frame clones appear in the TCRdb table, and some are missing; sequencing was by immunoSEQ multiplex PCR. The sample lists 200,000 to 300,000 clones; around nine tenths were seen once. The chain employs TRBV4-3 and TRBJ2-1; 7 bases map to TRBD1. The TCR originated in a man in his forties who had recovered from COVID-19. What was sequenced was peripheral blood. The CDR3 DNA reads TGCGCCAGCAGCCAAGTGACAGGGCTTGAGCAGTTCTTC. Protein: CASSQVTGLEQFF.